This T cell receptor beta chain originates from a study of beta chain features in type 1 diabetes. Study in general: Healthy donors and patients had similar age, gender and cell yields. Whole-study findings and limits: When Type 1 diabetes patients were examined, their TCRB CDR3s proved moderately but significantly shorter in all four CD4+ subsets. Type 1 diabetes patients showed fewer insertions and more deletions at VDJ junctions.

This clone was observed a handful of times. The antigen remains undetermined. Via the markers CD45RO/CCR7/CD25/CD127/CD95/CD27, stem cell-like memory, regulatory, central memory and naive CD4+ cells were sorted. Since all of the isolated RNA was reverse transcribed, expressed TCRB transcripts were what got sequenced. Naive, central memory and regulatory T cell samples yielded a few million reads on average. The repertoire was sequenced with immunoSEQ multiplex PCR; TCRdb's copy has only in-frame clones and lacks some. The top ten hold approximately 0.039% of the sample, which has about 660,000 clones, around an eighth seen once. Germline V gene lookup returns CDR1 MGHRA and CDR2 YSYEKL. V lost 0 bases and J lost 4, with 13 bases in between. The CDR3 is 16 amino acids.

The chain uses TRBV4-1 and TRBJ1-5; a weak D match, TRBD1 (6 bases). This clonotype was obtained from a man between 18 and 35 years old with type 1 diabetes. Sequenced material: naive CD4+ T cells from blood. CDR3 protein: CASSQDRGRGNQPQHF. The CDR3 DNA reads as TGCGCCAGCAGCCAAGATAGGGGCAGGGGTAATCAGCCCCAGCATTTT.